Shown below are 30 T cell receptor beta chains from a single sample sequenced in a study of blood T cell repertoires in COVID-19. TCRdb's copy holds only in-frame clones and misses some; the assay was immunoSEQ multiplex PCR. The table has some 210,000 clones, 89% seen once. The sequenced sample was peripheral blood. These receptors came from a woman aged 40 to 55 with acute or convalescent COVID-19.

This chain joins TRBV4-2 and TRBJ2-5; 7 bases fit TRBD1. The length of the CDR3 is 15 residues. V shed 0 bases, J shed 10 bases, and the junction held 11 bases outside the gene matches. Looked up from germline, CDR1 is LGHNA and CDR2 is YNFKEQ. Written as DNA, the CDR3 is TGTGCCAGCAGCCAAGATCGGTTGGGACAGAGAAACCAGTACTTC. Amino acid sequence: CASSQDRLGQRNQYF.

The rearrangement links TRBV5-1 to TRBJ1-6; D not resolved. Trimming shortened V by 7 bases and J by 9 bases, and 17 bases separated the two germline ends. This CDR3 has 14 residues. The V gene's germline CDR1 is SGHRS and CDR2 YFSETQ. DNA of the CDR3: TGCGCCAGCCGGCCAGAGGGTGCGAGTTCACCCCTCCACTTT. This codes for CASRPEGASSPLHF.

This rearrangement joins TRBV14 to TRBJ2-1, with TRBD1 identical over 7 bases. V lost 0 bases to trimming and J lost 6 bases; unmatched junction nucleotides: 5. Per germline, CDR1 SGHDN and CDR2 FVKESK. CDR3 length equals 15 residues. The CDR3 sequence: CASSQENRGGNEQFF. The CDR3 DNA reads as TGTGCCAGCAGCCAAGAGAACAGGGGCGGCAATGAGCAGTTCTTC.

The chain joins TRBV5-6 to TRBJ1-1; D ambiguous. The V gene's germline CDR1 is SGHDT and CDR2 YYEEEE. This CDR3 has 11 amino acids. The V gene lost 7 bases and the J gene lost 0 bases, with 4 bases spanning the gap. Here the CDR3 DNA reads TGTGCCAGCTCCTTGAACACTGAAGCTTTCTTT. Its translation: CASSLNTEAFF.

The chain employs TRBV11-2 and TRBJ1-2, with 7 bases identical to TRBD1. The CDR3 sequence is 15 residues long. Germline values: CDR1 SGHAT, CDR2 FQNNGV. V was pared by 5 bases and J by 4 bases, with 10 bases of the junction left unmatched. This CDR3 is CASSAGSGQSYGYTF. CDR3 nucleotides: TGTGCCAGCAGCGCTGGATCGGGACAGAGCTATGGCTACACCTTC. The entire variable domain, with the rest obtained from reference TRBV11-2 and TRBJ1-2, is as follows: EAGVAQSPRYKIIEKRQSVAFWCNPISGHATLYWYQQILGQGPKLLIQFQNNGVVDDSQLPKDRFSAERLKGVDSTLKIQPAKLEDSAVYLCASSAGSGQSYGYTFGSGTRLTVV.

The CDR3 protein is CASSLRASETQYF. In DNA, the CDR3 is TGCGCCAGCAGCTTGAGAGCTTCCGAGACCCAGTACTTC. This chain connects TRBV5-1 to TRBJ2-5; D is unresolved. The CDR3 extends over 13 amino acids. V shed 1 base and J shed 5 bases, with 9 bases lying between them. CDR1 SGHRS and CDR2 YFSETQ come from the germline V gene. Drawing the rest from reference TRBV5-1 and TRBJ2-5, the complete variable domain is KAGVTQTPRYLIKTRGQQVTLSCSPISGHRSVSWYQQTPGQGLQFLFEYFSETQRNKGNFPGRFSGRQFSNSRSEMNVSTLELGDSALYLCASSLRASETQYFGPGTRLLVL.

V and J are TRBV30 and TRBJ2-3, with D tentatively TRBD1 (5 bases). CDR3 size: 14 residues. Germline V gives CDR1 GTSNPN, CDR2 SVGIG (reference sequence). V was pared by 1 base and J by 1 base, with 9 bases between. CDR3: CAWSAGRGTDTQYF. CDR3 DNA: TGTGCCTGGAGTGCGGGCAGGGGCACAGATACGCAGTATTTT.

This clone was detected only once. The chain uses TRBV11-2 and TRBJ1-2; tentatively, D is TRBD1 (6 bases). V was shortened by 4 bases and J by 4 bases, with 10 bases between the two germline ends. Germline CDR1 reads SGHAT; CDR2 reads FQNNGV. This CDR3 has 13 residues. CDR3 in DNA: TGTGCCAGCAGCTCAGGGGAAACCTATGGCTACACCTTC. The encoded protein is CASSSGETYGYTF.

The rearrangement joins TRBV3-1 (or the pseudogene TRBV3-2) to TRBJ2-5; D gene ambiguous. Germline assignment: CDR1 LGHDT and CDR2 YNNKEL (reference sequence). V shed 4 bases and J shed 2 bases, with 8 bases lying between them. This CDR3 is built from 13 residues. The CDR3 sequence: CASSLMRQETQYF. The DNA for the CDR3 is TGTGCCAGCAGCCTTATGAGGCAAGAGACCCAGTACTTC.

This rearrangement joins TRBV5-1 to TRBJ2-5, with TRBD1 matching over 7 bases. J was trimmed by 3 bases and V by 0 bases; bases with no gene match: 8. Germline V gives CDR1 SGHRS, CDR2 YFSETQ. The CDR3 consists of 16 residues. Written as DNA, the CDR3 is TGCGCCAGCAGCTTGGATGGGACAGTCGAAGAAGAGACCCAGTACTTC. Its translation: CASSLDGTVEEETQYF.

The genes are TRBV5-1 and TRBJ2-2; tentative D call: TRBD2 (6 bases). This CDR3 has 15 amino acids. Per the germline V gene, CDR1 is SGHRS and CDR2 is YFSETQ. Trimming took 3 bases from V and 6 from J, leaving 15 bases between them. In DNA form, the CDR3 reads TGCGCCAGCAGCTCTGGGGAGGTATGGGCCGGGGAGCTGTTTTTT. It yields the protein CASSSGEVWAGELFF.

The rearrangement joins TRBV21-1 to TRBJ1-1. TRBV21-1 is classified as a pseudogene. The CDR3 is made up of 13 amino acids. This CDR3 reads CASSSKGGRIAFF. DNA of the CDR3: TGTGCCAGCAGCTCAAAGGGGGGGCGGATAGCTTTCTTT.

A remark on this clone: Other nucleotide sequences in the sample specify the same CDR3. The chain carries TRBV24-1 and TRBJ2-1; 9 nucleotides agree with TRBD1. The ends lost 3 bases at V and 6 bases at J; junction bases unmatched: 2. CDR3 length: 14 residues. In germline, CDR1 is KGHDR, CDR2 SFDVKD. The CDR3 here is CATSDGTGSNEQFF. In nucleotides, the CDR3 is TGTGCCACCAGTGATGGGACAGGGAGCAATGAGCAGTTCTTC.

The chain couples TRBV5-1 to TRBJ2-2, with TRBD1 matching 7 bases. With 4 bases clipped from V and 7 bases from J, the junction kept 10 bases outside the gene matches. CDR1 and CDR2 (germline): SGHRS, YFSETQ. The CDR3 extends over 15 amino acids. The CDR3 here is CASSQQGKMGGELFF. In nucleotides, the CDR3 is TGCGCCAGCAGCCAACAGGGGAAGATGGGCGGGGAGCTGTTTTTT.

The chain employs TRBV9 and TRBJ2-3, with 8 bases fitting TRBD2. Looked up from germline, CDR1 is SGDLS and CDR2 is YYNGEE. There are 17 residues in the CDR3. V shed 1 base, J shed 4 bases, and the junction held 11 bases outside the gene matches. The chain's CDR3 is CASSVYTLAGFPDTQYF. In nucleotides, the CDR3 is TGTGCCAGCAGCGTATACACCCTAGCGGGTTTCCCAGATACGCAGTATTTT. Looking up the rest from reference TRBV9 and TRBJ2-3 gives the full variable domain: DSGVTQTPKHLITATGQRVTLRCSPRSGDLSVYWYQQSLDQGLQFLIQYYNGEERAKGNILERFSAQQFPDLHSELNLSSLELGDSALYFCASSVYTLAGFPDTQYFGPGTRLTVL.

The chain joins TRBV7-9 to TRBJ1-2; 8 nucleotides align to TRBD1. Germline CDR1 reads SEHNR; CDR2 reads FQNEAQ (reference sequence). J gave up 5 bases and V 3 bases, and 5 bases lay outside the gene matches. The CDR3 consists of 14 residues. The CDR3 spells CASSLDREIYGYTF. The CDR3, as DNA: TGTGCCAGCAGCTTGGACAGGGAAATTTATGGCTACACCTTC.

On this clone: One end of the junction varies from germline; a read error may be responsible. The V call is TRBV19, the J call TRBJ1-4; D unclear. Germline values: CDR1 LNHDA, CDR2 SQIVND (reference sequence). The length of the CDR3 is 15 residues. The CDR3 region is CASSIGSGATEKLFF. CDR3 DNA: TGTGCCAGTAGCATAGGTTCCGGAGCCACTGAAAAACTGTTTTTT.

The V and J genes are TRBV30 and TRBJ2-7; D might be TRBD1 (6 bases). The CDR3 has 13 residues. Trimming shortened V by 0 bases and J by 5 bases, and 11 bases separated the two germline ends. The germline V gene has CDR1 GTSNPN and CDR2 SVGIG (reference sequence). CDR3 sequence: CAWSVTGIDEQYV. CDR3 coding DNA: TGTGCCTGGAGTGTAACAGGGATCGACGAGCAGTACGTC.

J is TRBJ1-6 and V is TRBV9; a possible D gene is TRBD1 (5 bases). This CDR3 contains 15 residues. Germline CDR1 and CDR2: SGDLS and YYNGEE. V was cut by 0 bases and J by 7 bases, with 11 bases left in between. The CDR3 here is CASSVEADINSPLHF. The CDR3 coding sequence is TGTGCCAGCAGCGTAGAGGCGGACATAAATTCACCCCTCCACTTT.

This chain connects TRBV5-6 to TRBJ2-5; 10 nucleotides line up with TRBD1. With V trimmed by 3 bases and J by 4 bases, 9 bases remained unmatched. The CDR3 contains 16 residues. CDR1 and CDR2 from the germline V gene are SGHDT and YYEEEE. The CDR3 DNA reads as TGTGCCAGCAGCTACACCCTCGGGACAGGGGTAGAGACCCAGTACTTC. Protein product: CASSYTLGTGVETQYF.

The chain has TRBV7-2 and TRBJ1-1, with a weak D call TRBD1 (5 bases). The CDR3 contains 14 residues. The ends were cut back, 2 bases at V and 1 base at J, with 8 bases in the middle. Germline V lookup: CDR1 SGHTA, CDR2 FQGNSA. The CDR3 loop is CASSLQGKNTEAFF. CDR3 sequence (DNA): TGTGCCAGCAGCTTACAGGGAAAGAACACTGAAGCTTTCTTT.

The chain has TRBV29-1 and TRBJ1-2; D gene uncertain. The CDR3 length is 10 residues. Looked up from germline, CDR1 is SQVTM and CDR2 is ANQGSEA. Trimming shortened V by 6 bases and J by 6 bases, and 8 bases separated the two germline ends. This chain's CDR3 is CSVLTDGYTF. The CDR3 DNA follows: TGCAGCGTCCTAACGGATGGCTACACCTTC.

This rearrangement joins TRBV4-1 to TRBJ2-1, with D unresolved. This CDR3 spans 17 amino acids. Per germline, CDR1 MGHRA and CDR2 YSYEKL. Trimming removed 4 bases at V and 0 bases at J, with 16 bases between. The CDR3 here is CASSPIEMTHSYNEQFF. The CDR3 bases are TGCGCCAGCAGCCCAATAGAGATGACTCACTCCTACAATGAGCAGTTCTTC.

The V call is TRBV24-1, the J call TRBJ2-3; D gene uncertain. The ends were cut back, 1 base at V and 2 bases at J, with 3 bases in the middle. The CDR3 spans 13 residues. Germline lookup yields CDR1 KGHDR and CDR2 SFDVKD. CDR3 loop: CATSDFFTDTQYF. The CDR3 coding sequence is TGTGCCACCAGTGATTTCTTCACAGATACGCAGTATTTT.

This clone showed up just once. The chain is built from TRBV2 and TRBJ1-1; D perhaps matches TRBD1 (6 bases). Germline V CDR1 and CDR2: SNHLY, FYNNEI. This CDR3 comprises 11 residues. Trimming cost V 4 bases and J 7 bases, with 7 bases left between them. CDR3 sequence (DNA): TGTGCCAGCAGTGTCAGGGGTGAAGCTTTCTTT. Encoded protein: CASSVRGEAFF.

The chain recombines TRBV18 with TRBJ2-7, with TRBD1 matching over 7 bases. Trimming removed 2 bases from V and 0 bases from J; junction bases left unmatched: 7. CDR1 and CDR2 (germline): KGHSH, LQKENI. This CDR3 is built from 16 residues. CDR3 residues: CASSPTTGQSSYEQYV. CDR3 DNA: TGTGCCAGCTCACCAACAACGGGACAGAGCTCCTACGAGCAGTACGTC.

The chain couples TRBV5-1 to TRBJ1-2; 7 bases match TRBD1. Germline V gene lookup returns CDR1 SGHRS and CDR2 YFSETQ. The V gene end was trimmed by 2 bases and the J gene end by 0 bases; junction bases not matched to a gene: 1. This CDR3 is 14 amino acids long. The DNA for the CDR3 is TGCGCCAGCAGCTTCGACAGGGCTAACTATGGCTACACCTTC. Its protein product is CASSFDRANYGYTF.

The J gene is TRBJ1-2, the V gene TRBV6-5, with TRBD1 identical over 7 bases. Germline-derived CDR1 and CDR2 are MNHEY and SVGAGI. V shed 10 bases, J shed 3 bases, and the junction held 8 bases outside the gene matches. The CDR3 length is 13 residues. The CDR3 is CATQDRDYYGYTF. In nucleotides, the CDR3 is TGTGCCACCCAAGACAGGGATTACTATGGCTACACCTTC.

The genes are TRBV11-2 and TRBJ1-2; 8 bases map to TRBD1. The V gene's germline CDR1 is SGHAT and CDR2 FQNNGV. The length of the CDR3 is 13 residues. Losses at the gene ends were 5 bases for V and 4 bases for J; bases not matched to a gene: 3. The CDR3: CASSRTGTYGYTF. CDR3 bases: TGTGCCAGCAGCCGGACAGGGACCTATGGCTACACCTTC.

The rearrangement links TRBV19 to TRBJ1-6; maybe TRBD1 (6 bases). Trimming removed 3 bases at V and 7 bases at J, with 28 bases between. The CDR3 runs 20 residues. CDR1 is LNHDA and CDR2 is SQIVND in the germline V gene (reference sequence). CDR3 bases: TGTGCCAGTAGTATGCCGCTGGTTTTGGGGGCGCGCGGTATCAATTCACCCCTCCACTTT. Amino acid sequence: CASSMPLVLGARGINSPLHF.